The 31 T cell receptor beta chains below come from one sample, sequenced in a study of control samples from healthy donors and cancer patients. The data were produced by immunoSEQ multiplex PCR, yet TCRdb's version contains in-frame clones alone and is incomplete. The sample lists some 150,000 clones; over 90% were seen once. The sample consisted of blood. Receptors were obtained from a middle-aged man in good health.

This chain connects TRBV6-5 to TRBJ1-6; D unclear. Germline CDR1 reads MNHEY; CDR2 reads SVGAGI. Trimming pared 7 bases from V and 10 bases from J, leaving 14 bases between. The length of the CDR3 is 13 residues. The CDR3 region is CASILDLDSPLHF. The CDR3 bases are TGTGCCAGCATCCTAGATTTAGACTCACCCCTCCACTTT.

The chain couples TRBV4-1 to TRBJ2-2; TRBD2 matches 14 bases. The CDR3 runs to 16 residues. Losses at the gene ends were 4 bases for V and 6 bases for J; bases not matched to a gene: 4. The germline gives CDR1 MGHRA, CDR2 YSYEKL. The CDR3 DNA reads TGCGCCAGCAGCCTCGGACTAGCGGGAGGAGCCGGGGAGCTGTTTTTT. Translated: CASSLGLAGGAGELFF.

The chain carries TRBV20-1 and TRBJ2-7; D gene unclear. CDR1 is DFQATT and CDR2 is SNEGSKA in the germline V gene (reference sequence). Between the trimmed V and J ends, which lost 3 bases and 0 bases, there was a span of 12 bases. The CDR3 has 14 amino acids. The CDR3 DNA is TGCAGTGCTAGTCTTCCCGGCTACTCCTACGAGCAGTACTTC. It encodes CSASLPGYSYEQYF.

The chain recombines TRBV5-4 with TRBJ2-2; TRBD2 aligns across 9 bases. CDR3 length equals 16 residues. Germline V CDR1 and CDR2: SGHNT, YYREEE (reference sequence). The ends lost 5 bases at V and 6 bases at J; junction bases unmatched: 11. The CDR3 DNA reads as TGTGCCAGCAGGGGTGGACTAGCGATTGGGGCCGGGGAGCTGTTTTTT. The encoded protein is CASRGGLAIGAGELFF.

The chain employs TRBV6-4 and TRBJ1-3; no clear D gene. This CDR3 comprises 16 residues. Germline V CDR1 and CDR2: MRHNA, SNTAGT. Trimming took off 6 bases at V and 0 bases at J, with 15 bases between the two ends. The CDR3, as DNA: TGTGCCAGCAGGCTACGAAGGACGATCTCTGGAAACACCATATATTTT. It codes for CASRLRRTISGNTIYF.

The chain has TRBV3-1 (or the pseudogene TRBV3-2) and TRBJ1-6; D uncertain. There are 15 residues in the CDR3. Germline values: CDR1 LGHDT, CDR2 YNNKEL (reference sequence). V lost 4 bases and J 4 bases, leaving 11 bases between the germline ends. DNA for the CDR3: TGTGCCAGCAGCCCCCCGAATAGGTATAATTCACCCCTCCACTTT. As protein: CASSPPNRYNSPLHF.

V gene TRBV14 combines with J gene TRBJ1-1, with D hard to call. The CDR3 is 13 residues long. V was cut by 0 bases and J by 9 bases, with 11 bases left in between. Germline V gene lookup returns CDR1 SGHDN and CDR2 FVKESK. The CDR3 loop reads CASSQDLVGKAFF. The CDR3 DNA sequence: TGTGCCAGCAGCCAAGATCTGGTAGGGAAAGCTTTCTTT.

The CDR3 protein is CASSLNGLAGAPGGTQYF. The DNA for the CDR3 is TGTGCCAGCAGCCTAAATGGACTAGCGGGAGCACCGGGGGGGACCCAGTACTTC. The genes are TRBV3-1 (or the pseudogene TRBV3-2) and TRBJ2-5; TRBD2 aligns across 13 bases. There are 18 residues in the CDR3. CDR1 and CDR2 (germline): LGHDT, YNNKEL (reference sequence). Trimming removed 4 bases from V and 7 bases from J; junction bases left unmatched: 15.

The rearrangement uses TRBV11-3 and TRBJ1-1; D not resolved. The V end was cut by 5 bases, the J end by 1 base, with 5 bases between. Germline CDR1 is SGHNT and CDR2 is YENEEA. The CDR3 is 12 amino acids. The CDR3 nucleotides are TGTGCCAGCAGCCGAGGGAACACTGAAGCTTTCTTT. Its protein is CASSRGNTEAFF.

The gene calls are TRBV5-8 and TRBJ2-7, with no clear D. This CDR3 region has 13 residues. V was pared by 5 bases and J by 6 bases, with 15 bases between. Germline V gives CDR1 SGHTS, CDR2 YDEGEE. In nucleotides, the CDR3 is TGTGCCAGCAGTATCCGTAGACAATTCGAGCAGTACTTC. It is translated as CASSIRRQFEQYF.

V is TRBV30 and J is TRBJ1-6, with a weak D call TRBD1 (6 bases). The CDR3 length is 14 residues. Germline loops: CDR1 GTSNPN, CDR2 SVGIG (reference sequence). Between the trimmed V and J ends, which lost 0 bases and 7 bases, there was a span of 10 bases. CDR3 DNA sequence: TGTGCCTGGAGTGTAGCAGGGGTGAATTCACCCCTCCACTTT. This codes for CAWSVAGVNSPLHF.

This chain connects TRBV5-6 to TRBJ1-3; 8 bases are a match to TRBD1. There are 14 residues in the CDR3. V dropped 4 bases and J dropped 6; count of bases not matched to a gene: 6. Looked up from germline, CDR1 is SGHDT and CDR2 is YYEEEE. This CDR3 reads CASSRQGAQNTIYF. The CDR3 coding sequence is TGTGCCAGCAGCCGTCAGGGGGCGCAAAACACCATATATTTT.

The chain recombines TRBV5-1 with TRBJ2-2, with 11 bases identical to TRBD1. The trim removed 3 bases at V and 4 bases at J, leaving 2 bases unmatched. CDR3 length equals 15 residues. Germline lookup yields CDR1 SGHRS and CDR2 YFSETQ. The CDR3: CASSWGQGGTGELFF. The CDR3 DNA reads TGCGCCAGCAGCTGGGGACAGGGGGGCACCGGGGAGCTGTTTTTT. The full variable domain, with the rest looked up from reference TRBV5-1 and TRBJ2-2, is KAGVTQTPRYLIKTRGQQVTLSCSPISGHRSVSWYQQTPGQGLQFLFEYFSETQRNKGNFPGRFSGRQFSNSRSEMNVSTLELGDSALYLCASSWGQGGTGELFFGEGSRLTVL.

In its sample, this clone was seen a few times. This chain uses TRBV15 with TRBJ1-1; D ambiguous. Deletions cut 8 bases from V and 0 bases from J, with 10 bases between. This CDR3 region has 13 residues. Germline V gives CDR1 LNHNV, CDR2 YYDKDF (reference sequence). Here the CDR3 reads CATCDNLNTEAFF. DNA for the CDR3: TGTGCCACCTGTGACAACCTGAACACTGAAGCTTTCTTT. Full variable domain (missing parts from reference TRBV15 and TRBJ1-1): DAMVIQNPRYQVTQFGKPVTLSCSQTLNHNVMYWYQQKSSQAPKLLFHYYDKDFNNEADTPDNFQSRRPNTSFCFLDIRSPGLGDTAMYLCATCDNLNTEAFFGQGTRLTVV.

CDR3 protein: CASEENRDYGYTF. CDR3 in DNA: TGTGCCAGCGAGGAGAACAGGGACTATGGCTACACCTTC. This rearrangement joins TRBV6-5 to TRBJ1-2; perhaps TRBD1 as D (6 bases). The CDR3 covers 13 residues. The V end was cut by 8 bases, the J end by 3 bases, with 13 bases between. Germline loops: CDR1 MNHEY, CDR2 SVGAGI.

This clone was observed a single time. The chain carries TRBV19 and TRBJ2-3; no firm D call. In germline, CDR1 is LNHDA, CDR2 SQIVND (reference sequence). The V end was cut by 6 bases, the J end by 6 bases, with 7 bases between. The CDR3 length is 11 residues. DNA of the CDR3: TGTGCCAGTAGCCAAACGGATACGCAGTATTTT. This sequence encodes CASSQTDTQYF.

The CDR3 sequence: CASSFSWGANGYTF. CDR3 in DNA: TGTGCCAGCAGCTTTAGCTGGGGGGCTAACGGCTACACCTTC. This sequence joins TRBV5-6 and TRBJ1-2; tentatively, D is TRBD1 (6 bases). Germline V gene data show CDR1 as SGHDT and CDR2 as YYEEEE. The V gene lost 2 bases and the J gene lost 8 bases, with 16 bases spanning the gap. CDR3 size: 14 residues.

The rearrangement uses TRBV6-5 and TRBJ2-3; 7 bases align to TRBD1. Germline assignment: CDR1 MNHEY and CDR2 SVGAGI. This CDR3 spans 14 amino acids. Trimming cost V 7 bases and J 4 bases; bases outside gene matches: 8. Written as DNA, the CDR3 is TGTGCCAGCAAGGCACAGGGGTTCGCAGATACGCAGTATTTT. Amino acid sequence: CASKAQGFADTQYF.

This sequence joins TRBV7-3 and TRBJ1-2; 12 nucleotides line up with TRBD1. V dropped 5 bases and J dropped 7; count of bases not matched to a gene: 5. The CDR3 spans 14 residues. Germline assignment: CDR1 SGHTA and CDR2 FQGTGA. Here the CDR3 reads CASSRGTGGSGYTF. The CDR3 DNA follows: TGTGCCAGCAGCCGCGGGACAGGGGGCTCTGGCTACACCTTC.

J is TRBJ2-1 and V is TRBV6-5, with D perhaps matching TRBD2 (6 bases). The CDR3 has 12 amino acids. Germline values: CDR1 MNHEY, CDR2 SVGAGI. Trimming shortened V by 1 base and J by 9 bases, and 7 bases separated the two germline ends. The DNA of the CDR3 is TGTGCCAGCAGTTACTTCGGGGGTGAGCAGTTCTTC. This codes for CASSYFGGEQFF.

V gene TRBV28 combines with J gene TRBJ1-5; D unresolved. The V and J ends lost 7 bases and 12 bases respectively, with 10 bases between them. The CDR3 contains 10 residues. Germline V lookup: CDR1 MDHEN, CDR2 SYDVKM. The chain's CDR3 is CASKQEFQHF. CDR3 nucleotide sequence: TGTGCCAGCAAGCAGGAATTCCAGCATTTT.

The chain has TRBV18 and TRBJ2-7, with 7 bases identical to TRBD2. V shed 0 bases and J 5 bases; nucleotides not matched to a gene: 7. The CDR3 contains 15 residues. CDR1 KGHSH and CDR2 LQKENI come from the germline V gene. The CDR3 bases are TGTGCCAGCTCACCACCGGGGCGGGAGAGGAACGAGCAGTACTTC. Residues: CASSPPGRERNEQYF. The full variable domain, in which reference TRBV18 and TRBJ2-7 provide the parts outside the CDR3, is NAGVMQNPRHLVRRRGQEARLRCSPMKGHSHVYWYRQLPEEGLKFMVYLQKENIIDESGMPKERFSAEFPKEGPSILRIQQVVRGDSAAYFCASSPPGRERNEQYFGPGTRLTVT.

This rearrangement joins TRBV30 to TRBJ2-5; 8 positions agree with TRBD1. This CDR3 region has 14 residues. Germline V gene sequence: CDR1 GTSNPN, CDR2 SVGIG (reference sequence). The V and J ends lost 5 bases and 2 bases, in that order; junction bases with no gene match: 7. CDR3 residues: CAWAPDRGQETQYF. CDR3 nucleotide sequence: TGTGCCTGGGCGCCCGACAGGGGTCAAGAGACCCAGTACTTC.

V and J are TRBV10-1 and TRBJ2-1; either TRBD1 or TRBD2 may supply D (5 bases each). Germline loops: CDR1 WNHNN, CDR2 SYGVQD (reference sequence). V lost 8 bases and J 2 bases, leaving 10 bases between the germline ends. The CDR3 contains 13 residues. CDR3 nucleotides: TGCGCCAGCCAGGGACGCACCTACAATGAGCAGTTCTTC. It encodes CASQGRTYNEQFF.

The rearrangement joins TRBV6-1 to TRBJ1-1; possibly TRBD1 for D (6 bases). The CDR3 has 14 amino acids. CDR1 MNHNS and CDR2 SASEGT come from the germline V gene. Trimming took 2 bases from V and 1 from J, leaving 8 bases between them. The CDR3 DNA sequence: TGTGCCAGCAGTGAATGGGGACAGAACACTGAAGCTTTCTTT. Its translation is CASSEWGQNTEAFF.

The gene calls are TRBV18 and TRBJ2-7; 7 nucleotides line up with TRBD2. The CDR3 spans 15 residues. V shed 0 bases and J 2 bases; nucleotides not matched to a gene: 4. Germline V gene sequence: CDR1 KGHSH, CDR2 LQKENI. The CDR3 spells CASSPPKAGPYEQYF. CDR3 nucleotides: TGTGCCAGCTCACCACCCAAAGCGGGGCCCTACGAGCAGTACTTC. The full variable domain, its missing parts supplied by reference TRBV18 and TRBJ2-7, is NAGVMQNPRHLVRRRGQEARLRCSPMKGHSHVYWYRQLPEEGLKFMVYLQKENIIDESGMPKERFSAEFPKEGPSILRIQQVVRGDSAAYFCASSPPKAGPYEQYFGPGTRLTVT.

This clone came up once. The CDR3 sequence: CASSMWESGANVLTF. CDR3 bases: TGTGCCAGTAGTATGTGGGAATCTGGGGCCAACGTCCTGACTTTC. The chain employs TRBV19 and TRBJ2-6; D ambiguous. CDR1 and CDR2 from the germline V gene are LNHDA and SQIVND (reference sequence). The CDR3 runs 15 residues. V lost 3 bases and J 1 base, leaving 7 bases between the germline ends.

The chain joins TRBV2 to TRBJ1-3; D is undetermined. Trimming took 6 bases from V and 4 from J, leaving 16 bases between them. The germline V gene has CDR1 SNHLY and CDR2 FYNNEI. The CDR3 totals 15 residues. The CDR3 reads CASSRELHSGNTIYF. The CDR3 DNA is TGTGCCAGCAGCCGAGAGCTTCACTCCGGAAACACCATATATTTT. The full variable domain, in which reference TRBV2 and TRBJ1-3 provide the parts outside the CDR3, is EPEVTQTPSHQVTQMGQEVILRCVPISNHLYFYWYRQILGQKVEFLVSFYNNEISEKSEIFDDQFSVERPDGSNFTLKIRSTKLEDSAMYFCASSRELHSGNTIYFGEGSWLTVV.

J is TRBJ1-5 and V is TRBV28, with D perhaps TRBD1 (5 bases). V was trimmed by 4 bases and J by 5 bases, leaving 18 bases between them. Germline V gives CDR1 MDHEN, CDR2 SYDVKM. The CDR3 consists of 16 residues. The chain's CDR3 is CASSSSSDWGHQPQHF. The CDR3 nucleotides read TGTGCCAGCAGTTCCTCCTCGGACTGGGGCCATCAGCCCCAGCATTTT.

V is TRBV10-3 and J is TRBJ2-5, with 12 bases identical to TRBD2. The CDR3 contains 16 residues. Germline CDR1 and CDR2: ENHRY and SYGVKD. Losses at the gene ends were 4 bases for V and 3 bases for J; bases not matched to a gene: 6. CDR3 region: CAISGRRLAGEETQYF. DNA of the CDR3: TGTGCCATCAGTGGAAGAAGACTAGCGGGAGAAGAGACCCAGTACTTC.

The chain recombines TRBV5-1 with TRBJ2-7, with 10 nucleotides matching TRBD1. V dropped 6 bases and J dropped 9; count of bases not matched to a gene: 12. The germline gives CDR1 SGHRS, CDR2 YFSETQ. CDR3 length equals 14 residues. For the CDR3, the DNA is TGCGCCAGCAAAGAGACCGGGACAGGGGCCCGGCAGTACTTC. Protein product: CASKETGTGARQYF.